This T cell receptor beta chain was obtained from a study of T cells in Graves' hyperthyroidism and ophthalmopathy. V dropped 0 bases and J dropped 3; count of bases not matched to a gene: 2. Germline V gene lookup returns CDR1 SGHRS and CDR2 YFSETQ. This CDR3 region has 14 residues. Amplification targeted TCR beta CDR3 regions from RNA transcripts. During a first-round RT-PCR of the TCR CDR3, the HTBI primer set was used. TCRdb analysed the multiplex PCR reads with MiXCR anew, one entry per CDR3 protein. Among over 450,000 distinct CDR3 sequences listed, roughly 17% were seen once. The PBMCs studied were ones that came from 10 ml fresh peripheral blood. Overall study results and limits: In blood, most of the thyroid clonotypes expanded above 0.001 were also present.

A remark on this clonotype: No antigen is known for it.

V and J are TRBV5-1 and TRBJ2-5; 7 bases are shared with TRBD1. This TCR came from a woman aged 18-29 years with Graves' ophthalmopathy. The specimen was blood. Here the CDR3 DNA reads TGCGCCAGCAGCTTGGAGGGGGCGGAAGAGACCCAGTACTTC. Its translation: CASSLEGAEETQYF.